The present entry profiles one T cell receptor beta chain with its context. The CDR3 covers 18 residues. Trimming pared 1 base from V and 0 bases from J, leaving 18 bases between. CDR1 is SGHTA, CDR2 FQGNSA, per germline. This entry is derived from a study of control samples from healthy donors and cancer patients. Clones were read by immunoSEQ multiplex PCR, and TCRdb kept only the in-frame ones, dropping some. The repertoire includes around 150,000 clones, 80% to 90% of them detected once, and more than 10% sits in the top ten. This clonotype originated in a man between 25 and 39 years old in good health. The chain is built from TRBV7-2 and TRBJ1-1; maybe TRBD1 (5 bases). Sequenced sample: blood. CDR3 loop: CASSLGGIGWPLNTEAFF. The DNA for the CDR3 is TGTGCCAGCAGCTTAGGGGGGATAGGGTGGCCGTTGAACACTGAAGCTTTCTTT.